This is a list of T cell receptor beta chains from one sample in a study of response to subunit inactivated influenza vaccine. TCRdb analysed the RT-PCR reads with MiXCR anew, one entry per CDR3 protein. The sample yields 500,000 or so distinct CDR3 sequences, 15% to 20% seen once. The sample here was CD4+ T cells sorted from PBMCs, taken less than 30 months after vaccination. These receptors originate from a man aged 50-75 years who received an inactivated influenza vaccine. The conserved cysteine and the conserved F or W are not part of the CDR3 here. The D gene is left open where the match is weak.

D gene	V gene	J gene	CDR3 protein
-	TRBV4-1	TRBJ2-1	ASSQELGILDEQF
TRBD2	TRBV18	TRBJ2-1	ASSRLGLAGGREQF
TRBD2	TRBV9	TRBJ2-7	ASSTFSSGAYEQY
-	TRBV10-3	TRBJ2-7	AISELPGVGNEQY
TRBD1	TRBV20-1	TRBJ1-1	SARTGLNTEAF
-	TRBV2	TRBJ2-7	ASIPRRDSHYEQY
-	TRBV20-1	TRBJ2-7	SATQPSGYEQY
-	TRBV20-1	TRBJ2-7	SARDSRRVTYEQY
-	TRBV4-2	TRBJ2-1	ASSQDDLTYNEQF
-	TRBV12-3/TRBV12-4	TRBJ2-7	ASSFGARRLEQY
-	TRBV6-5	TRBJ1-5	ASSYSTEYSNQPQH
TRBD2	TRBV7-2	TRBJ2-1	AGRGDYNEQF
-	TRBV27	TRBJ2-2	ASSRGANTGELF
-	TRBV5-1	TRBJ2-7	ASSSTTGLNTYEQY
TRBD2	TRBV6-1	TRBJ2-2	ASWTSGNTGELF
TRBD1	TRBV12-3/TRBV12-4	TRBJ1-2	ASSAGTGMYGYT
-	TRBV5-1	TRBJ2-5	ASSLDRETQY
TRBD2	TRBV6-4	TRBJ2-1	ASSEQTSGGEQF
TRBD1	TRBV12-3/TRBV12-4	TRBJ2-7	ASSFGNPADRFPYEQY
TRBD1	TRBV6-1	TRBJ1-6	ASRWTGKGSPLH
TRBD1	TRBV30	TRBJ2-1	ACRTGSDPYNEQF
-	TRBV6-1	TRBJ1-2	ASNPRDGYYGYT
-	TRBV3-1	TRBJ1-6	ASSPRTESPLH
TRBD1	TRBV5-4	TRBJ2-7	ASSTGTESSYEQY
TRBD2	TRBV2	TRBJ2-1	ASSVLGLAGNEQF
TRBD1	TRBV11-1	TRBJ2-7	ASSPGTGAMYEQY
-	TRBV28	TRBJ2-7	ASSLIHVPYEQY
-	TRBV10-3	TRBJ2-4	AISESSQY
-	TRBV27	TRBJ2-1	ASSLKAASYNEQF
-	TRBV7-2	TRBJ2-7	ASSPRWLSPYEQY
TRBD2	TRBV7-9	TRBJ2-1	ASTRASGYHPF
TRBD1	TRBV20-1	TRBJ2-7	SASRDRVHEQY